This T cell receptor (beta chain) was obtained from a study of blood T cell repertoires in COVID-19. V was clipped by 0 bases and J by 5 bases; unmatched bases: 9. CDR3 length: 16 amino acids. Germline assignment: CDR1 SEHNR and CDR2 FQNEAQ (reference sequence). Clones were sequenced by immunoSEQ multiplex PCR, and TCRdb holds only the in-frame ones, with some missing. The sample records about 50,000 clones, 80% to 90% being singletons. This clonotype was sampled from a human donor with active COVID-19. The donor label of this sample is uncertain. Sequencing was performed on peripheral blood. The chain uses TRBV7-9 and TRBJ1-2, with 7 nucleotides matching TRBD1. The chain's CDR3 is CASSLAGTEPTYGYTF. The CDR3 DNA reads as TGTGCCAGCAGCTTAGCCGGGACAGAGCCAACTTATGGCTACACCTTC.